The 19 T cell receptor beta chains below come from one sample, sequenced in a study of PD-1 blockade in classical Hodgkin lymphoma. The protocol was immunoSEQ multiplex PCR, while the TCRdb copy is restricted to in-frame clones and leaves out a portion. The profile covers tens of thousands of clones, with about 91% appearing a single time and around 10% taken by the ten largest. Brentuximab vedotin exposure varied, and every patient relapsed after autologous stem cell transplantation. The sample consisted of peripheral blood mononuclear cells (PBMCs), taken before the second cycle of nivolumab. The receptors originated from a human donor with classical Hodgkin lymphoma.

The chain is built from TRBV15 and TRBJ2-5; D gene ambiguous. V was clipped by 7 bases and J by 4 bases, with 10 bases between them. This CDR3 contains 12 residues. Germline CDR1 and CDR2: LNHNV and YYDKDF (reference sequence). The CDR3 reads CATNLPGETQYF. Written as DNA, the CDR3 is TGTGCCACCAATCTCCCGGGAGAGACCCAGTACTTC.

The gene calls are TRBV5-1 and TRBJ2-1; tentatively, D is TRBD2 (6 bases). Germline V gene lookup returns CDR1 SGHRS and CDR2 YFSETQ. This CDR3 is built from 14 residues. The V and J ends lost 3 bases and 5 bases respectively, with 12 bases between them. The CDR3 is CASSSGTANNEQFF. The CDR3 DNA sequence: TGCGCCAGCAGCTCCGGGACTGCCAACAATGAGCAGTTCTTC. Full variable domain (missing parts from reference TRBV5-1 and TRBJ2-1): KAGVTQTPRYLIKTRGQQVTLSCSPISGHRSVSWYQQTPGQGLQFLFEYFSETQRNKGNFPGRFSGRQFSNSRSEMNVSTLELGDSALYLCASSSGTANNEQFFGPGTRLTVL.

The chain couples TRBV5-1 to TRBJ2-3; D gene unclear. Between the trimmed V and J ends, which lost 4 bases and 2 bases, there was a span of 8 bases. CDR3 size: 13 residues. Germline CDR1 SGHRS, CDR2 YFSETQ. The CDR3 reads CASSRLVTDTQYF. The CDR3 DNA follows: TGCGCCAGCAGCCGGCTAGTCACAGATACGCAGTATTTT.

J is TRBJ2-7 and V is TRBV27, with D perhaps TRBD1 (6 bases). Germline CDR1 MNHEY, CDR2 SMNVEV (reference sequence). V was trimmed by 5 bases and J by 0 bases, leaving 17 bases between them. The length of the CDR3 is 16 residues. The CDR3 region has the DNA TGTGCCAGCAGTCGTCGACACGGACAGAGCTCCTACGAGCAGTACTTC. Its translation is CASSRRHGQSSYEQYF.

This clone was counted a single time. The chain combines TRBV10-3 with TRBJ2-7; D ambiguous. Trimming left V 2 bases short and J 5 bases short, with 4 bases between. The CDR3 spans 11 residues. Germline CDR1 and CDR2: ENHRY and SYGVKD. In DNA, the CDR3 is TGTGCCATCAGTGAGGCGAACGAGCAGTACTTC. This codes for CAISEANEQYF.

The chain recombines TRBV6-6 with TRBJ1-3; tentative D call: TRBD1 (6 bases). CDR1 is MNHNY, CDR2 SVGAGI, per germline (reference sequence). Trimming shortened V by 5 bases and J by 11 bases, and 10 bases separated the two germline ends. There are 11 residues in the CDR3. Here the CDR3 reads CASSTGFSIYF. The CDR3 nucleotides are TGTGCCAGCAGTACAGGGTTCTCCATATATTTT.

This chain connects TRBV28 to TRBJ1-3, with D tentatively TRBD1 (6 bases). There are 17 residues in the CDR3. The germline V gene encodes CDR1 MDHEN and CDR2 SYDVKM. The V gene lost 6 bases and the J gene lost 7 bases, with 25 bases spanning the gap. CDR3 nucleotides: TGTGCCAGCAGCCTTGGGGGCTACGGGGGGGTTTGGAACACCATATATTTT. Amino acids: CASSLGGYGGVWNTIYF.

The chain uses TRBV7-2 and TRBJ1-1; 8 positions agree with TRBD1. The V gene end was trimmed by 5 bases and the J gene end by 1 base; junction bases not matched to a gene: 6. In germline, CDR1 is SGHTA, CDR2 FQGNSA. The length of the CDR3 is 15 residues. The CDR3 protein is CASSPRTGRNTEAFF. CDR3 coding DNA: TGTGCCAGCAGCCCCCGGACAGGGAGGAACACTGAAGCTTTCTTT. The full variable domain, rest sourced from reference TRBV7-2 and TRBJ1-1, is GAGVSQSPSNKVTEKGKDVELRCDPISGHTALYWYRQSLGQGLEFLIYFQGNSAPDKSGLPSDRFSAERTGGSVSTLTIQRTQQEDSAVYLCASSPRTGRNTEAFFGQGTRLTVV.

The J gene is TRBJ2-7, the V gene TRBV27, with 7 bases that match TRBD2. Germline values: CDR1 MNHEY, CDR2 SMNVEV (reference sequence). This CDR3 is 15 amino acids long. Trimming cost V 8 bases and J 5 bases; bases outside gene matches: 15. CDR3 residues: CASGNPGLSFHEQYF. In DNA, the CDR3 is TGTGCCAGCGGTAATCCGGGACTAAGTTTTCACGAGCAGTACTTC.

V gene TRBV28 combines with J gene TRBJ2-5, with 9 bases matching TRBD1. The V gene's germline CDR1 is MDHEN and CDR2 SYDVKM. This CDR3 region has 15 residues. The V gene end was trimmed by 6 bases and the J gene end by 4 bases; junction bases not matched to a gene: 9. The chain's CDR3 is CASSTGTGLRETQYF. Here the CDR3 DNA reads TGTGCCAGCAGCACCGGGACAGGGCTTCGAGAGACCCAGTACTTC.

V gene TRBV11-1 combines with J gene TRBJ1-1; the D gene is possibly TRBD1 (6 bases). This CDR3 is built from 15 residues. V was pared by 5 bases and J by 5 bases, with 18 bases between. CDR1 SGHAT and CDR2 FQDESV come from the germline V gene (reference sequence). CDR3 sequence reads: CASSPRLGGRTEAFF. DNA of the CDR3: TGTGCCAGCAGCCCACGATTGGGGGGGCGGACTGAAGCTTTCTTT.

This chain joins TRBV25-1 and TRBJ1-1; D is undetermined. CDR1 is MGHDK, CDR2 SYGVNS, per germline. This CDR3 has 11 residues. Trimming cost V 8 bases and J 4 bases, with 8 bases left between them. This CDR3 is CASYWGTEAFF. In DNA, the CDR3 is TGTGCCAGCTACTGGGGCACTGAAGCTTTCTTT.

This chain connects TRBV28 to TRBJ2-7; possible D gene TRBD1, 6 bases. V was clipped by 6 bases and J by 2 bases, with 17 bases between them. CDR1 and CDR2 (germline): MDHEN, SYDVKM. The CDR3 has 15 residues. The CDR3 nucleotides read TGTGCCAGCAGCCAGGGGACGGGCGCGGCCTACGAGCAGTACTTC. It is translated as CASSQGTGAAYEQYF.

The chain recombines TRBV28 with TRBJ2-5; 15 positions match TRBD2. The CDR3 sequence is 14 residues long. From germline, CDR1 is MDHEN and CDR2 SYDVKM. V gave up 5 bases and J gave up 7 bases; unmatched junction bases: 2. The CDR3 loop reads CASSQGLAGGTQYF. The CDR3 DNA reads as TGTGCCAGCAGTCAGGGACTAGCGGGGGGGACCCAGTACTTC.

V and J are TRBV18 and TRBJ1-2; a possible D gene is TRBD1 (5 bases). The CDR3 contains 15 residues. The ends were cut back, 2 bases at V and 2 bases at J, with 12 bases in the middle. CDR1 and CDR2 from the germline V gene are KGHSH and LQKENI. The CDR3 DNA reads as TGTGCCAGCTCACCAAGGAAAGGGGACAACTATGGCTACACCTTC. Its protein product is CASSPRKGDNYGYTF. Based on the CDR3 plus reference TRBV18 and TRBJ1-2, the full variable domain is NAGVMQNPRHLVRRRGQEARLRCSPMKGHSHVYWYRQLPEEGLKFMVYLQKENIIDESGMPKERFSAEFPKEGPSILRIQQVVRGDSAAYFCASSPRKGDNYGYTFGSGTRLTVV.

This chain joins TRBV19 and TRBJ1-1; no definite D call. This CDR3 contains 17 residues. The V gene lost 3 bases and the J gene lost 3 bases, with 20 bases spanning the gap. Germline V gene sequence: CDR1 LNHDA, CDR2 SQIVND (reference sequence). The CDR3 DNA reads TGTGCCAGTAGTATCCGGTGGCAGAAACCCGAGGACACTGAAGCTTTCTTT. Translating it yields CASSIRWQKPEDTEAFF.

V usage is TRBV7-8 and J usage is TRBJ2-1, with D uncertain. CDR3 length equals 14 residues. Looked up from germline, CDR1 is SGHVS and CDR2 is FQNEAQ. Trimming pared 5 bases from V and 6 bases from J, leaving 14 bases between. The CDR3 region is CASSTGPVGNEQFF. The CDR3 nucleotides read TGTGCCAGCAGCACCGGACCCGTGGGCAATGAGCAGTTCTTC.

The genes are TRBV6-1 and TRBJ1-5; no reliable D call. Germline-derived CDR1 and CDR2 are MNHNS and SASEGT. Between the trimmed V and J ends, which lost 4 bases and 6 bases, there was a span of 16 bases. The CDR3 runs to 15 residues. CDR3 bases: TGTGCCAGCAGTGGCCCTGCGGGGATTATTCAGCCCCAGCATTTT. Its protein product is CASSGPAGIIQPQHF.

This chain links TRBV4-2 with TRBJ1-5; 8 bases match TRBD1. The CDR3 loop spans 16 amino acids. Germline CDR1 LGHNA, CDR2 YNFKEQ. J was trimmed by 7 bases and V by 1 base; bases with no gene match: 9. This CDR3 is CASSQVGKDREQPQHF. The DNA for the CDR3 is TGTGCCAGCAGCCAAGTGGGCAAGGACAGGGAGCAGCCCCAGCATTTT.